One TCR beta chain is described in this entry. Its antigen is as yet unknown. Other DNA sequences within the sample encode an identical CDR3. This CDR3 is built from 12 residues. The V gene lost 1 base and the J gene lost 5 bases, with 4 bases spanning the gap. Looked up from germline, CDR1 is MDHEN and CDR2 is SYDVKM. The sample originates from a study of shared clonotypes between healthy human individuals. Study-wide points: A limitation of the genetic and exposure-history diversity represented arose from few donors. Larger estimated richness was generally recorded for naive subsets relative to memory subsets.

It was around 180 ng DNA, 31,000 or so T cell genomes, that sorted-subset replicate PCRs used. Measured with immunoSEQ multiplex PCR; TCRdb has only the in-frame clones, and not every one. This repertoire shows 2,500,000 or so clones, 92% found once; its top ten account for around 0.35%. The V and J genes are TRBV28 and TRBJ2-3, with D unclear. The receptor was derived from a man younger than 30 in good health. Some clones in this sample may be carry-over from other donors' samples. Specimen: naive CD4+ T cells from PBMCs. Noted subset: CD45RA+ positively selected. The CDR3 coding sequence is TGTGCCAGCAGTTTATTAAGAGATACGCAGTATTTT. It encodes CASSLLRDTQYF.